A single sample is the source of the 30 T cell receptor beta chains below, sequenced in a study of T cell responses to AZD1222 COVID-19 vaccine. Sequencing was performed with immunoSEQ multiplex PCR; in TCRdb, only in-frame clones are kept and a portion is missing. The sample lists some 74,000 clones, 80% occurring once. Sample: peripheral blood, taken on day 0 of AZD1222 vaccination. These receptor sequences come from an adult in good health.

This clone was seen a handful of times. V usage is TRBV18 and J usage is TRBJ2-1; 9 bases map to TRBD2. The J segment lost 7 bases and the V segment lost 0 bases, leaving 7 bases of the junction unmatched. CDR3 length: 16 residues. Germline V gives CDR1 KGHSH, CDR2 LQKENI. CDR3: CASSPPEAGGINEQFF. CDR3 nucleotide sequence: TGTGCCAGCTCACCACCGGAAGCGGGGGGCATAAATGAGCAGTTCTTC.

The J gene is TRBJ1-5, the V gene TRBV3-1 (or the pseudogene TRBV3-2); maybe TRBD1 (5 bases). CDR3 size: 14 residues. CDR1 is LGHDT, CDR2 YNNKEL, per germline (reference sequence). Deletions cut 5 bases from V and 0 bases from J, with 8 bases between. The CDR3 region has the DNA TGTGCCAGCAGCGTACAGGTTAGCAATCAGCCCCAGCATTTT. This gives the protein CASSVQVSNQPQHF.

The chain carries TRBV7-9 and TRBJ2-3, with D perhaps TRBD1 (5 bases). This CDR3 spans 15 amino acids. V dropped 1 base and J dropped 0 bases, with 8 bases sitting between them. Germline assignment: CDR1 SEHNR and CDR2 FQNEAQ (reference sequence). The CDR3 DNA follows: TGTGCCAGCAGCTTAGGGGGCACTAGCACAGATACGCAGTATTTT. This codes for CASSLGGTSTDTQYF. The full variable domain, in which reference TRBV7-9 and TRBJ2-3 provide the parts outside the CDR3, is DTGVSQNPRHKITKRGQNVTFRCDPISEHNRLYWYRQTLGQGPEFLTYFQNEAQLEKSRLLSDRFSAERPKGSFSTLEIQRTEQGDSAMYLCASSLGGTSTDTQYFGPGTRLTVL.

V and J are TRBV28 and TRBJ1-6; 10 nucleotides agree with TRBD1. The CDR3 covers 16 residues. Germline V gene sequence: CDR1 MDHEN, CDR2 SYDVKM. After removal of 1 base from V and 7 bases from J, the junction contained 4 bases not matched to a gene. The CDR3 nucleotides are TGTGCCAGCAGTTTATCAAAGGACAGGGGGAATTCACCCCTCCACTTT. It codes for CASSLSKDRGNSPLHF.

The gene calls are TRBV9 and TRBJ2-1; unclear D gene. This CDR3 comprises 15 residues. V was trimmed by 0 bases and J by 3 bases, leaving 10 bases between them. The germline V gene encodes CDR1 SGDLS and CDR2 YYNGEE. The CDR3 region is CASSVGLAGYNEQFF. The CDR3 DNA is TGTGCCAGCAGCGTAGGGTTAGCAGGCTACAATGAGCAGTTCTTC. Looking up the rest from reference TRBV9 and TRBJ2-1 gives the full variable domain: DSGVTQTPKHLITATGQRVTLRCSPRSGDLSVYWYQQSLDQGLQFLIQYYNGEERAKGNILERFSAQQFPDLHSELNLSSLELGDSALYFCASSVGLAGYNEQFFGPGTRLTVL.

The V and J genes are TRBV10-3 and TRBJ2-3; 7 bases map to TRBD2. CDR1 is ENHRY and CDR2 is SYGVKD in the germline V gene. CDR3 length: 14 amino acids. J was trimmed by 4 bases and V by 8 bases; bases with no gene match: 9. CDR3: CAIQEGGRADTQYF. CDR3 sequence (DNA): TGTGCCATCCAGGAGGGCGGGAGAGCAGATACGCAGTATTTT.

This clone was observed a few times. The rearrangement links TRBV5-6 to TRBJ1-1; the D is unclear. The germline V and J ends were trimmed by 4 bases and 1 base, with 11 bases remaining between them. The CDR3 runs to 14 residues. Per the germline V gene, CDR1 is SGHDT and CDR2 is YYEEEE. CDR3 residues: CASSGIVPNTEAFF. CDR3 sequence (DNA): TGTGCCAGCAGCGGGATTGTGCCGAACACTGAAGCTTTCTTT.

The V call is TRBV6-5, the J call TRBJ1-4; 9 nucleotides match TRBD1. The V and J ends lost 6 bases and 5 bases, in that order; junction bases with no gene match: 4. CDR3 length: 14 amino acids. Germline V gives CDR1 MNHEY, CDR2 SVGAGI. The DNA for the CDR3 is TGTGCCAGCAGCTCCGGGACAGGGAATGAAAAACTGTTTTTT. It specifies CASSSGTGNEKLFF.

The chain links TRBV28 to TRBJ1-2, with D tentatively TRBD1 (6 bases). V was clipped by 7 bases and J by 0 bases, with 12 bases between them. Germline CDR1 and CDR2: MDHEN and SYDVKM. There are 14 residues in the CDR3. CDR3 sequence (DNA): TGTGCCAGCACCGCAGGGGTTCCTAACTATGGCTACACCTTC. Residues: CASTAGVPNYGYTF.

The chain couples TRBV2 to TRBJ1-1; D not certain. Trimming stripped 1 base from V and 3 bases from J, with 9 bases between. CDR1 is SNHLY and CDR2 is FYNNEI in the germline V gene. This CDR3 has 14 amino acids. CDR3 sequence reads: CASSEGPADTEAFF. The CDR3 nucleotides read TGTGCCAGCAGTGAAGGACCGGCGGACACTGAAGCTTTCTTT. Based on the CDR3 plus reference TRBV2 and TRBJ1-1, the full variable domain is EPEVTQTPSHQVTQMGQEVILRCVPISNHLYFYWYRQILGQKVEFLVSFYNNEISEKSEIFDDQFSVERPDGSNFTLKIRSTKLEDSAMYFCASSEGPADTEAFFGQGTRLTVV.

The CDR3 nucleotides are TGTGCCAGCAGCTTAGTACGGGGACAGCCGTCCTACGAGCAGTACTTC. It codes for CASSLVRGQPSYEQYF. This chain uses TRBV11-1 with TRBJ2-7; 7 bases map to TRBD1. Germline CDR1 is SGHAT and CDR2 is FQDESV (reference sequence). Trimming at V came to 1 base and at J to 1 base, leaving 7 bases not matched to a gene. CDR3 length: 16 amino acids.

The V and J genes are TRBV5-5 and TRBJ1-5, with 8 bases lining up with TRBD1. The V segment lost 4 bases and the J segment 10 bases; nucleotides outside the gene matches: 7. There are 13 residues in the CDR3. CDR1 and CDR2 (germline): SGHKS, YYEKEE (reference sequence). CDR3 region: CASSATGDGPQHF. CDR3 nucleotides: TGTGCCAGCAGCGCGACAGGGGACGGCCCCCAGCATTTT.

The chain uses TRBV11-2 and TRBJ1-3; the D is unclear. V was clipped by 2 bases and J by 0 bases, with 2 bases between them. CDR1 and CDR2 from the germline V gene are SGHAT and FQNNGV. This CDR3 is built from 13 residues. In nucleotides, the CDR3 is TGTGCCAGCAGCTTACACTCTGGAAACACCATATATTTT. Its translation is CASSLHSGNTIYF.

The gene calls are TRBV29-1 and TRBJ1-4, with TRBD1 as a possible D gene (5 bases). CDR1 and CDR2 (germline): SQVTM, ANQGSEA. V was clipped by 4 bases and J by 11 bases, with 23 bases between them. CDR3 length: 15 residues. The DNA of the CDR3 is TGCAGCGTTGGCCGATCCGGGACCGATCTAAGGAAACTGTTTTTT. As protein: CSVGRSGTDLRKLFF. The full variable domain, rest sourced from reference TRBV29-1 and TRBJ1-4, is SAVISQKPSRDICQRGTSLTIQCQVDSQVTMMFWYRQQPGQSLTLIATANQGSEATYESGFVIDKFPISRPNLTFSTLTVSNMSPEDSSIYLCSVGRSGTDLRKLFFGSGTQLSVL.

This sequence joins TRBV3-1 (or the pseudogene TRBV3-2) and TRBJ1-2, with D maybe TRBD1 (5 bases). V was trimmed by 4 bases and J by 4 bases, leaving 13 bases between them. CDR3 size: 14 residues. Looked up from germline, CDR1 is LGHDT and CDR2 is YNNKEL (reference sequence). The CDR3 region is CASSRGEGSYGYTF. In nucleotides, the CDR3 is TGTGCCAGCAGCCGAGGCGAGGGGAGCTATGGCTACACCTTC.

This chain links TRBV5-1 with TRBJ1-5, with TRBD1 matching 8 bases. The CDR3 extends over 15 amino acids. V shed 0 bases, J shed 1 base, and the junction held 0 bases outside the gene matches. Germline CDR1 is SGHRS and CDR2 is YFSETQ. The CDR3 region has the DNA TGCGCCAGCAGCTTGGACAGGGGGAGCAATCAGCCCCAGCATTTT. This gives the protein CASSLDRGSNQPQHF.

The chain recombines TRBV19 with TRBJ2-7; perhaps D is TRBD1 or TRBD2 (5 bases each). V shed 2 bases and J shed 0 bases, with 8 bases lying between them. CDR1 is LNHDA and CDR2 is SQIVND in the germline V gene (reference sequence). The CDR3 is 14 amino acids. The CDR3 DNA reads as TGTGCCAGTAGTATAAATGGGGGCTCCTACGAGCAGTACTTC. This encodes CASSINGGSYEQYF.

V is TRBV3-1 (or the pseudogene TRBV3-2) and J is TRBJ1-1; D is unclear. The CDR3 runs 15 residues. Trimming left V 6 bases short and J 1 base short, with 15 bases between. Germline lookup yields CDR1 LGHDT and CDR2 YNNKEL (reference sequence). The CDR3 bases are TGTGCCAGCAGACTCCAGTCCCTAGAGAACACTGAAGCTTTCTTT. It is translated as CASRLQSLENTEAFF.

The chain couples TRBV7-2 to TRBJ2-4; 12 nucleotides align to TRBD2. The CDR3 extends over 14 amino acids. CDR1 and CDR2 (germline): SGHTA, FQGNSA. V was clipped by 7 bases and J by 8 bases; unmatched bases: 6. CDR3 residues: CASTAGLAGDIQYF. The DNA for the CDR3 is TGTGCCAGCACCGCGGGACTAGCGGGCGACATTCAGTACTTC.

This chain joins TRBV7-9 and TRBJ2-1; 7 nucleotides match TRBD2. The CDR3 has 16 amino acids. Unmatched junction bases numbered 8, after V lost 6 bases and J lost 0 bases. CDR1 is SEHNR and CDR2 is FQNEAQ in the germline V gene (reference sequence). The CDR3 spells CASSSTSRSSYNEQFF. DNA for the CDR3: TGTGCCAGCAGTTCGACTAGCCGGAGCTCCTACAATGAGCAGTTCTTC.

J is TRBJ2-7 and V is TRBV3-1 (or the pseudogene TRBV3-2); D may correspond to TRBD1 or TRBD2 (5 bases each). The V and J ends lost 1 base and 2 bases respectively, with 15 bases between them. This CDR3 comprises 16 residues. Germline assignment: CDR1 LGHDT and CDR2 YNNKEL (reference sequence). The DNA for the CDR3 is TGTGCCAGCAGCCAAGCTCCTACCGGGACCCCCTACGAGCAGTACTTC. Amino acids: CASSQAPTGTPYEQYF.

The CDR3 reads CASSFRVSDQPQHF. In nucleotides, the CDR3 is TGTGCCAGCAGCTTCCGCGTTTCTGATCAGCCCCAGCATTTT. The chain couples TRBV5-5 to TRBJ1-5; no clear D. Looked up from germline, CDR1 is SGHKS and CDR2 is YYEKEE (reference sequence). CDR3 length: 14 amino acids. The germline V and J ends were trimmed by 2 bases and 5 bases, with 11 bases remaining between them.

The rearrangement uses TRBV12-5 and TRBJ2-1; D gene uncertain. The V gene lost 2 bases and the J gene lost 8 bases, with 19 bases spanning the gap. Germline CDR1 reads LGHNT; CDR2 reads FRNRAP. The CDR3 length is 16 residues. The CDR3 spells CASGLTPPLVGDEQFF. The CDR3 coding sequence is TGTGCTAGTGGTTTGACACCCCCGCTAGTAGGTGATGAGCAGTTCTTC.

The chain recombines TRBV15 with TRBJ2-7; D possibly matches TRBD1 or TRBD2 (5 bases each). This CDR3 has 11 amino acids. Germline V gene sequence: CDR1 LNHNV, CDR2 YYDKDF (reference sequence). V was cut by 7 bases and J by 6 bases, with 10 bases left in between. This chain's CDR3 is CATKEGPEQYF. In DNA form, the CDR3 reads TGTGCCACCAAAGAGGGGCCCGAGCAGTACTTC.

The rearrangement uses TRBV5-4 and TRBJ2-7; 8 positions agree with TRBD2. Germline V lookup: CDR1 SGHNT, CDR2 YYREEE (reference sequence). Germline trimming cut 4 bases from V and 3 bases from J; bases unmatched to any gene: 12. CDR3 length equals 16 residues. CDR3 DNA: TGTGCCAGCAGCCCTTATCGAGCGGGAGACCGCTACGAGCAGTACTTC. The encoded protein is CASSPYRAGDRYEQYF. Full variable domain (rest looked up from reference TRBV5-4 and TRBJ2-7): ETGVTQSPTHLIKTRGQQVTLRCSSQSGHNTVSWYQQALGQGPQFIFQYYREEENGRGNFPPRFSGLQFPNYSSELNVNALELDDSALYLCASSPYRAGDRYEQYFGPGTRLTVT.

Written as DNA, the CDR3 is TGTGCCAGCAGCCAAGATCTACAGCTAAGAAACACTGAAGCTTTCTTT. It encodes CASSQDLQLRNTEAFF. The rearrangement links TRBV3-1 (or the pseudogene TRBV3-2) to TRBJ1-1; D gene uncertain. V was clipped by 0 bases and J by 2 bases, with 13 bases between them. This CDR3 is 16 amino acids long. Germline V lookup: CDR1 LGHDT, CDR2 YNNKEL (reference sequence).

The rearrangement links TRBV5-5 to TRBJ2-5; D is perhaps TRBD1 (5 bases). Trimming pared 1 base from V and 4 bases from J, leaving 14 bases between. This CDR3 comprises 15 residues. Germline V CDR1 and CDR2: SGHKS, YYEKEE (reference sequence). CDR3 region: CASSLTHQGRETQYF. DNA of the CDR3: TGTGCCAGCAGCTTGACCCACCAGGGTCGAGAGACCCAGTACTTC.

The chain carries TRBV3-1 (or the pseudogene TRBV3-2) and TRBJ2-1; 8 bases agree with TRBD2. The J segment lost 7 bases and the V segment lost 0 bases, leaving 11 bases of the junction unmatched. This CDR3 has 17 residues. Germline-derived CDR1 and CDR2 are LGHDT and YNNKEL (reference sequence). The chain's CDR3 is CASSQDMGRGARNEQFF. For the CDR3, the DNA is TGTGCCAGCAGCCAAGACATGGGGCGGGGGGCGCGAAATGAGCAGTTCTTC.

This chain uses TRBV5-5 with TRBJ1-2, with a tentative D call TRBD1 (6 bases). CDR3 size: 12 residues. Germline CDR1 reads SGHKS; CDR2 reads YYEKEE (reference sequence). V was cut by 9 bases and J by 4 bases, with 13 bases left in between. This chain's CDR3 is CATAQGSYGYTF. DNA for the CDR3: TGTGCCACCGCCCAGGGGAGCTATGGCTACACCTTC.

The CDR3 spells CASSCYGTDGEEQFF. CDR3 DNA: TGTGCCAGCAGCTGCTACGGGACGGATGGTGAGGAGCAGTTCTTC. The V call is TRBV9, the J call TRBJ2-1, with D possibly called TRBD1 or TRBD2 (5 bases each). V dropped 4 bases and J dropped 10 bases, with 21 bases sitting between them. This CDR3 contains 15 residues. CDR1 and CDR2 (germline): SGDLS, YYNGEE.